This entry lists 28 T cell receptor beta chains sequenced from one sample in a study of cytomegalovirus exposure and HLA in healthy donors. Primers: 60 Vbeta forward and 13 Jbeta reverse. Here immunoSEQ multiplex PCR was the method, and the copy in TCRdb shows in-frame clones only, minus some. Found here are some 56,000 clones; the top ten clones hold 12%. The sample was PBMCs. Receptors were obtained from a woman in her thirties in good health and CMV-seropositive.

CDR3 DNA sequence: TGCGCCAGCAGCTTGGAGGTGACAGGGCGGCTCGGGGATACGCAGTATTTT. This translates into CASSLEVTGRLGDTQYF. The chain has TRBV5-1 and TRBJ2-3; 7 positions match TRBD1. CDR1 and CDR2 (germline): SGHRS, YFSETQ. The J segment lost 6 bases and the V segment lost 0 bases, leaving 13 bases of the junction unmatched. The CDR3 loop spans 17 amino acids.

The chain joins TRBV7-9 to TRBJ1-2; D gene ambiguous. The ends were cut back, 1 base at V and 4 bases at J, with 13 bases in the middle. The CDR3 length is 15 residues. The germline gives CDR1 SEHNR, CDR2 FQNEAQ (reference sequence). Here the CDR3 DNA reads TGTGCCAGCAGCTTAGACATGGAGCTAAGCTATGGCTACACCTTC. This codes for CASSLDMELSYGYTF.

The chain has TRBV7-2 and TRBJ1-1; D unresolved. V was clipped by 1 base and J by 1 base, with 7 bases between them. Germline CDR1 SGHTA, CDR2 FQGNSA. The CDR3 is 14 amino acids. The CDR3 loop is CASSLGPWNTEAFF. The DNA of the CDR3 is TGTGCCAGCAGCTTAGGGCCCTGGAACACTGAAGCTTTCTTT.

The chain couples TRBV10-2 to TRBJ2-7; TRBD1 matches at 8 bases. V was pared by 4 bases and J by 6 bases, with 5 bases of the junction left unmatched. Germline lookup yields CDR1 WSHSY and CDR2 SAAADI. The CDR3 extends over 13 amino acids. The CDR3 nucleotides are TGCGCCAGCAGTGGAGGACAGGGAACCGAGCAGTACTTC. Translation: CASSGGQGTEQYF.

The chain recombines TRBV6-1 with TRBJ1-2; the match to TRBD1 covers 7 bases. Per germline, CDR1 MNHNS and CDR2 SASEGT. The CDR3 consists of 14 residues. J gave up 6 bases and V 2 bases, and 6 bases lay outside the gene matches. CDR3 sequence: CASSEWVGTDGYTF. The CDR3 region has the DNA TGTGCCAGCAGTGAATGGGTAGGGACAGATGGCTACACCTTC.

As to this clone: An end of the junction differs from the germline gene, which may be a read error. The CDR3 sequence: CASREEDRVIDTQYF. The CDR3, as DNA: TGTGCCAGCAGAGAAGAAGACAGGGTGATAGATACGCAGTATTTT. The chain joins TRBV2 to TRBJ2-3; 7 bases match TRBD1. CDR3 size: 15 residues. Germline V gives CDR1 SNHLY, CDR2 FYNNEI.

The chain has TRBV18 and TRBJ2-7, with 8 positions matching TRBD1. Germline CDR1 reads KGHSH; CDR2 reads LQKENI. The length of the CDR3 is 15 residues. J lost 3 bases, V lost 3 bases, and 7 bases had no gene match. The CDR3 DNA reads TGTGCCAGCTCACCGGCCGGGACAGGTGGCTACGAGCAGTACTTC. This sequence encodes CASSPAGTGGYEQYF.

J is TRBJ2-1 and V is TRBV6-5; perhaps TRBD2 as D (5 bases). Germline CDR1 MNHEY, CDR2 SVGAGI. Trimming stripped 6 bases from V and 6 bases from J, with 18 bases between. The CDR3 loop spans 15 amino acids. Here the CDR3 DNA reads TGTGCCAGCAGATCAGACTACGGAACTCTCAATGAGCAGTTCTTC. Translation: CASRSDYGTLNEQFF.

The CDR3 region has the DNA TGCAGCGTTGAAGAGGTACTTGGAAACACCATATATTTT. This codes for CSVEEVLGNTIYF. V usage is TRBV29-1 and J usage is TRBJ1-3; no definite D call. The CDR3 is 13 residues long. The ends were cut back, 0 bases at V and 3 bases at J, with 6 bases in the middle. Looked up from germline, CDR1 is SQVTM and CDR2 is ANQGSEA.

The CDR3 coding sequence is TGTGCCAGCAGCCCAACAGGGGTCGAGCAGTACTTC. Translation: CASSPTGVEQYF. The chain combines TRBV7-6 with TRBJ2-7; 7 bases map to TRBD1. Germline CDR1 SGHVS, CDR2 FNYEAQ. Germline trimming cut 5 bases from V and 6 bases from J; bases unmatched to any gene: 4. The CDR3 spans 12 residues.

The V and J genes are TRBV4-1 and TRBJ2-1; 7 nucleotides align to TRBD1. The V segment lost 3 bases and the J segment 8 bases; nucleotides outside the gene matches: 7. This CDR3 comprises 14 residues. Germline CDR1 MGHRA, CDR2 YSYEKL. CDR3 in DNA: TGCGCCAGCAGCCAGGTACAGGGGAGCTATGAGCAGTTCTTC. Translation gives CASSQVQGSYEQFF.

This chain uses TRBV28 with TRBJ1-2; 9 nucleotides line up with TRBD1. Looked up from germline, CDR1 is MDHEN and CDR2 is SYDVKM. The CDR3 extends over 13 amino acids. The trim removed 4 bases at V and 5 bases at J, leaving 2 bases unmatched. The CDR3 DNA reads as TGTGCCAGCAGTTGGACAGGGGAATATGGCTACACCTTC. Its protein product is CASSWTGEYGYTF.

The V call is TRBV19, the J call TRBJ2-7, with 8 bases lining up with TRBD1. CDR1 and CDR2 from the germline V gene are LNHDA and SQIVND (reference sequence). The CDR3 extends over 15 amino acids. V trimming: 6 bases; J trimming: 3 bases; junction bases outside the gene matches: 10. CDR3 sequence (DNA): TGTGCCAGTAGGAGAAGCCCCGGGACAGGCTACGAGCAGTACTTC. Its translation is CASRRSPGTGYEQYF.

V usage is TRBV15 and J usage is TRBJ2-7, with 9 bases fitting TRBD1. The germline V gene encodes CDR1 LNHNV and CDR2 YYDKDF (reference sequence). V was clipped by 1 base and J by 2 bases; unmatched bases: 6. The CDR3 consists of 16 residues. CDR3 in DNA: TGTGCCACCAGCAGAGGGACAGGGGTCATCGCCTACGAGCAGTACTTC. It translates to CATSRGTGVIAYEQYF.

J is TRBJ1-2 and V is TRBV11-3, with TRBD1 as a possible D gene (5 bases). This CDR3 has 15 residues. From germline, CDR1 is SGHNT and CDR2 YENEEA. V was shortened by 6 bases and J by 3 bases, with 17 bases between the two germline ends. The CDR3 sequence is CASSSRGGFDYGYTF. The CDR3 nucleotides read TGTGCCAGCAGTTCCCGCGGGGGTTTCGACTATGGCTACACCTTC.

The chain has TRBV10-3 and TRBJ2-7, with 12 bases that match TRBD2. The V segment lost 5 bases and the J segment 7 bases; nucleotides outside the gene matches: 12. This CDR3 has 16 residues. The germline V gene encodes CDR1 ENHRY and CDR2 SYGVKD. As DNA, the CDR3 is TGTGCCATCAGTCCAGGACTAGCGGGGATTTCTTGGGAGCAGTACTTC. Protein sequence: CAISPGLAGISWEQYF.

This chain joins TRBV7-2 and TRBJ2-7; a weak D match, TRBD2 (7 bases). CDR1 is SGHTA, CDR2 FQGNSA, per germline. The V and J ends lost 3 bases and 6 bases respectively, with 15 bases between them. The CDR3 is 14 residues long. This chain's CDR3 is CASSFWGRGAEQYF. In DNA form, the CDR3 reads TGTGCCAGCAGCTTTTGGGGGAGGGGGGCCGAGCAGTACTTC.

The chain employs TRBV4-2 and TRBJ2-2; 9 bases align to TRBD2. V shed 0 bases and J 2 bases; nucleotides not matched to a gene: 7. Germline V gene lookup returns CDR1 LGHNA and CDR2 YNFKEQ. CDR3 length equals 18 residues. CDR3 loop: CASSQDPAGGFNTGELFF. In DNA form, the CDR3 reads TGTGCCAGCAGCCAAGATCCAGCGGGGGGCTTCAACACCGGGGAGCTGTTTTTT.

The V and J genes are TRBV18 and TRBJ2-1, with 9 nucleotides matching TRBD2. Germline-derived CDR1 and CDR2 are KGHSH and LQKENI. J lost 5 bases, V lost 1 base, and 3 bases had no gene match. This CDR3 is built from 15 residues. The CDR3 nucleotides read TGTGCCAGCTCACCACAGCGGGAGGACGACAATGAGCAGTTCTTC. This encodes CASSPQREDDNEQFF.

This rearrangement joins TRBV19 to TRBJ2-7; the D gene is possibly TRBD2 (5 bases). Germline lookup yields CDR1 LNHDA and CDR2 SQIVND (reference sequence). The CDR3 covers 12 residues. In nucleotides, the CDR3 is TGTGCTCGGGGTTGGCCTCCCTACGAGCAGTACTTC. Translation: CARGWPPYEQYF.

The chain is built from TRBV28 and TRBJ2-7; perhaps TRBD2 as D (6 bases). CDR3 length: 14 amino acids. Trimming stripped 6 bases from V and 2 bases from J, with 14 bases between. The germline gives CDR1 MDHEN, CDR2 SYDVKM. CDR3 bases: TGTGCCAGCAGAGCAACGGGAGTAACCTACGAGCAGTACTTC. It yields the protein CASRATGVTYEQYF.

The rearrangement joins TRBV11-2 to TRBJ2-5, with TRBD1 identical over 10 bases. CDR1 is SGHAT and CDR2 is FQNNGV in the germline V gene. This CDR3 has 14 residues. V shed 5 bases and J 4 bases; nucleotides not matched to a gene: 4. Here the CDR3 DNA reads TGTGCCAGCAGCGCCAGACAGGGGGCAGAGACCCAGTACTTC. It encodes CASSARQGAETQYF.

V gene TRBV6-1 combines with J gene TRBJ2-5; D is possibly TRBD1 (6 bases). The end of the DNA is better explained by TRBJ2-7, so the J call may be wrong. The CDR3 contains 13 residues. Germline assignment: CDR1 MNHNS and CDR2 SASEGT. The CDR3 loop reads CATRGGGFYEQYF. The CDR3, as DNA: TGTGCCACCCGTGGGGGCGGCTTCTACGAGCAGTACTTC.

The chain links TRBV13 to TRBJ2-5; 9 nucleotides agree with TRBD1. Germline loops: CDR1 PRHDT, CDR2 FYEKMQ (reference sequence). The V and J ends lost 3 bases and 5 bases, in that order; junction bases with no gene match: 10. The CDR3 contains 16 residues. CDR3 nucleotides: TGTGCCAGCAGCTTGGCCGGGACAGGGATTATGGAGACCCAGTACTTC. Translated: CASSLAGTGIMETQYF. Full variable domain (missing parts from reference TRBV13 and TRBJ2-5): AAGVIQSPRHLIKEKRETATLKCYPIPRHDTVYWYQQGPGQDPQFLISFYEKMQSDKGSIPDRFSAQQFSDYHSELNMSSLELGDSALYFCASSLAGTGIMETQYFGPGTRLLVL.

The chain is built from TRBV2 and TRBJ1-2; 11 bases are shared with TRBD1. The CDR3 has 12 residues. Germline CDR1 reads SNHLY; CDR2 reads FYNNEI. Trimming at V came to 8 bases and at J to 4 bases, leaving 0 bases not matched to a gene. The CDR3 region has the DNA TGTGCCAGCGGGACAGGGGGCTATGGCTACACCTTC. Protein product: CASGTGGYGYTF.

The chain carries TRBV7-6 and TRBJ1-4, with D unresolved. Germline CDR1 reads SGHVS; CDR2 reads FNYEAQ. The CDR3 runs to 20 residues. Deletions cut 7 bases from V and 0 bases from J, with 27 bases between. The DNA for the CDR3 is TGTGCCAGCACCCCAAGGGTCCGGGATCCTCAGACTCCAACTAATGAAAAACTGTTTTTT. Protein sequence: CASTPRVRDPQTPTNEKLFF.

This chain links TRBV2 with TRBJ2-2; tentatively, D is TRBD1 (6 bases). Trimming left V 5 bases short and J 0 bases short, with 10 bases between. Germline CDR1 is SNHLY and CDR2 is FYNNEI. This CDR3 is 15 amino acids long. CDR3 sequence reads: CASSPDRANTGELFF. The DNA for the CDR3 is TGTGCCAGCAGTCCGGACAGAGCGAACACCGGGGAGCTGTTTTTT.

This CDR3 reads CASSLGTGGTDTQYF. CDR3 in DNA: TGTGCCAGCAGCTTGGGGACAGGAGGCACAGATACGCAGTATTTT. V and J are TRBV5-8 and TRBJ2-3; 7 bases line up with TRBD1. J lost 1 base, V lost 0 bases, and 2 bases had no gene match. The CDR3 is made up of 15 amino acids. Looked up from germline, CDR1 is SGHTS and CDR2 is YDEGEE.